This T cell receptor (beta chain) was sequenced during a study of identical twins. Template switching introduced a universal primer site, and the cDNA bore unique molecular identifiers. One entry per CDR3 protein results from TCRdb running MiXCR on the 5' RACE reads. The sample yields 1.5 million to 2 million distinct CDR3 sequences, under 35% seen once. Study observations and caveats: For cord blood, abundant beta clonotypes had fewer insertions, unlike memory repertoires, which showed none. The study based its conclusions on cross-sectional statistical analysis and did not follow the same donors. Out-of-frame TCR alpha sharing in monozygotic twins exceeded recombination model predictions.

About this clonotype itself: Its antigen remains unidentified.

Trimming cost V 3 bases and J 7 bases, with 9 bases left between them. There are 12 residues in the CDR3. Germline lookup yields CDR1 MNHNY and CDR2 SVGAGI (reference sequence). This rearrangement joins TRBV6-6 to TRBJ1-2; D is uncertain. This TCR came from a newborn girl in good health. Specimen: cord blood. This CDR3 is CASSYMASGYTF. CDR3 coding DNA: TGTGCCAGCAGTTATATGGCATCTGGCTACACCTTC.